This record covers a single TCR beta chain. Original handling: Amplified reference gene primers provided the basis for estimating nucleated cell counts. The data were produced by immunoSEQ multiplex PCR, yet TCRdb's version contains in-frame clones alone and is incomplete. The V and J calls and clone size come from that table; D and trimming were worked out from the DNA. This repertoire shows 100,000 to 150,000 clones, 80% to 85% found once; its top ten account for 3.8%. From germline, CDR1 is MNHNS and CDR2 SASEGT. Trimming shortened V by 2 bases and J by 4 bases, and 6 bases separated the two germline ends. CDR3 size: 13 residues. This sample is drawn from a study of blood T cell repertoires in COVID-19. Whole-study context: Both acute and convalescent COVID-19 samples were obtained from the United States, Italy and Spain. T cells, B-cell-depleted T cells, or PBMCs supplied cDNA or gDNA.

Sequencing was done on a sample of peripheral blood. The TCR originated in a woman aged 45-59 years with acute or convalescent COVID-19. The chain is built from TRBV6-1 and TRBJ2-1, with D unclear. CDR3 protein: CASSELVYNEQFF. In nucleotides, the CDR3 is TGTGCCAGCAGTGAACTAGTGTACAATGAGCAGTTCTTC.